This T cell receptor beta chain was identified during a study of blood T cell repertoires in COVID-19. J lost 8 bases, V lost 5 bases, and 6 bases had no gene match. From germline, CDR1 is SGHNT and CDR2 YENEEA. The CDR3 contains 14 residues. TCRdb keeps only in-frame clones here, not all; method: immunoSEQ multiplex PCR. The table shows approximately 210,000 clones, with around 84% occurring only once. Sequenced sample: PBMCs or T cells enriched from blood (not recorded which). V usage is TRBV11-3 and J usage is TRBJ2-7, with 13 bases aligning to TRBD2. This clonotype was sampled from a man younger than 45 with acute COVID-19. CDR3 sequence: CASSPTSGGAKQYF. Here the CDR3 DNA reads TGTGCCAGCAGCCCCACTAGCGGGGGGGCCAAGCAGTACTTC.